The entry that follows covers one T cell receptor (beta chain) sequence. The antigen is not known. The data are from a study of cytomegalovirus exposure and HLA in healthy donors. PCR involved 60 Vbeta and 13 Jbeta primers. Clones were read by immunoSEQ multiplex PCR, and TCRdb kept only the in-frame ones, dropping some. This table holds some 150,000 clones. The study, taken as a whole, reports: Donors belonging to an Asian-associated ancestry cluster reportedly showed fewer N-insertions in productive TCRs than the 666-donor mean, according to what a later analysis found.

The V gene's germline CDR1 is SGHDN and CDR2 FVKESK. This CDR3 is built from 14 residues. V was pared by 0 bases and J by 7 bases, with 13 bases between. This TCR was recovered from a woman younger than 35 in good health and CMV-seropositive. The gene calls are TRBV14 and TRBJ2-7, with TRBD1 as a possible D gene (6 bases). Material: PBMCs. The CDR3 loop is CASSQETGTREQYF. CDR3 sequence (DNA): TGTGCCAGCAGCCAAGAAACAGGGACCAGGGAGCAGTACTTC.